The 29 T cell receptor beta chains below come from one sample, sequenced in a study of vaccination effects on CD4 cells after COVID-19. ViraFEST expansion of antigen-specific CD4+ T cells with viral peptide pools preceded sequencing. At the end of approximately 10 days of culture, CD4+ T cells were isolated. This person's SARS-CoV-2 infection, confirmed by PCR, occurred between March and December 2020. Assay used: immunoSEQ multiplex PCR; TCRdb lists only in-frame clones, some missing. The sample lists 25,000 to 35,000 clones; about 72% were seen once. Their antigens are not known. The sample consisted of CD4+ T cells from PBMCs cultured with a peptide pool, taken before COVID-19 vaccination. The source of these receptors is a human donor who had a prior SARS-CoV-2 infection.

The rearrangement uses TRBV6-5 and TRBJ2-2, with a possible D match to TRBD2 (5 bases). The CDR3 has 13 residues. CDR1 and CDR2 (germline): MNHEY, SVGAGI. V lost 6 bases and J lost 5, with 10 bases in between. The chain's CDR3 is CASSNSGTGELFF. CDR3 DNA: TGTGCCAGCAGCAACTCGGGGACCGGGGAGCTGTTTTTT.

The rearrangement links TRBV7-2 to TRBJ2-7; 7 bases line up with TRBD2. J gave up 2 bases and V 5 bases, and 15 bases lay outside the gene matches. Germline CDR1 is SGHTA and CDR2 is FQGNSA. The CDR3 spans 17 residues. The chain's CDR3 is CASSPPLGGEGAYEQYF. The CDR3, as DNA: TGTGCCAGCAGCCCGCCGCTTGGGGGGGAGGGCGCCTACGAGCAGTACTTC.

J is TRBJ2-2 and V is TRBV11-2; no definite D call. The CDR3 runs 16 residues. V lost 7 bases, J lost 7 bases, and 22 bases lay in between. Per germline, CDR1 SGHAT and CDR2 FQNNGV. In DNA form, the CDR3 reads TGTGCCAGCAACTATCAAGGGCCGCTGAACGGCGGGGAGCTGTTTTTT. Translation: CASNYQGPLNGGELFF.

This rearrangement joins TRBV19 to TRBJ2-3; 9 bases fit TRBD2. The junction had 9 bases not matched to a gene; V was cut back by 2 bases and J by 0 bases. The CDR3 is made up of 18 amino acids. Germline V gives CDR1 LNHDA, CDR2 SQIVND (reference sequence). The CDR3 nucleotides read TGTGCCAGTAGTATATTGGCGGGGGGGGGAACTAGCACAGATACGCAGTATTTT. Translating gives CASSILAGGGTSTDTQYF. The full variable domain, rest sourced from reference TRBV19 and TRBJ2-3, is DGGITQSPKYLFRKEGQNVTLSCEQNLNHDAMYWYRQDPGQGLRLIYYSQIVNDFQKGDIAEGYSVSREKKESFPLTVTSAQKNPTAFYLCASSILAGGGTSTDTQYFGPGTRLTVL.

This chain joins TRBV19 and TRBJ2-1, with D maybe TRBD1 (6 bases). The CDR3 extends over 16 amino acids. V was cut by 7 bases and J by 4 bases, with 20 bases left in between. From germline, CDR1 is LNHDA and CDR2 SQIVND (reference sequence). CDR3 loop: CASTPSRGQGYNEQFF. In nucleotides, the CDR3 is TGTGCCAGTACCCCCTCGAGGGGCCAGGGGTACAATGAGCAGTTCTTC. Full variable domain (rest looked up from reference TRBV19 and TRBJ2-1): DGGITQSPKYLFRKEGQNVTLSCEQNLNHDAMYWYRQDPGQGLRLIYYSQIVNDFQKGDIAEGYSVSREKKESFPLTVTSAQKNPTAFYLCASTPSRGQGYNEQFFGPGTRLTVL.

In this sample, this clone turned up once. The chain uses TRBV6-5 and TRBJ1-6; weak D call: TRBD1 (5 bases). Germline assignment: CDR1 MNHEY and CDR2 SVGAGI. The CDR3 is 15 residues long. Trimming took 0 bases from V and 7 from J, leaving 10 bases between them. This chain's CDR3 is CASSYSGGPNSPLHF. CDR3 DNA sequence: TGTGCCAGCAGTTACTCTGGGGGACCGAATTCACCCCTCCACTTT.

J is TRBJ2-7 and V is TRBV18; D not resolved. This CDR3 is 12 amino acids long. Between the trimmed V and J ends, which lost 6 bases and 5 bases, there was a span of 11 bases. CDR1 and CDR2 from the germline V gene are KGHSH and LQKENI. DNA of the CDR3: TGTGCCAGCTCGAGAGATTACGACGAGCAGTACTTC. The encoded protein is CASSRDYDEQYF.

The rearrangement uses TRBV3-1 (or the pseudogene TRBV3-2) and TRBJ2-7; 7 bases are shared with TRBD2. Germline-derived CDR1 and CDR2 are LGHDT and YNNKEL (reference sequence). The CDR3 sequence is 14 residues long. The J segment lost 0 bases and the V segment lost 4 bases, leaving 3 bases of the junction unmatched. CDR3 protein: CASSRGGPSYEQYF. Here the CDR3 DNA reads TGTGCCAGCAGCCGCGGGGGACCCTCCTACGAGCAGTACTTC.

The chain carries TRBV7-6 and TRBJ2-2, with a weak D call TRBD2 (5 bases). Looked up from germline, CDR1 is SGHVS and CDR2 is FNYEAQ. Trimming took off 1 base at V and 3 bases at J, with 9 bases between the two ends. The CDR3 extends over 15 amino acids. CDR3 in amino acids: CASSLDLRDTGELFF. In nucleotides, the CDR3 is TGTGCCAGCAGCTTAGACCTGAGGGACACCGGGGAGCTGTTTTTT. The whole variable domain, remainder taken from reference TRBV7-6 and TRBJ2-2, is GAGVSQSPRYKVTKRGQDVALRCDPISGHVSLYWYRQALGQGPEFLTYFNYEAQQDKSGLPNDRFSAERPEGSISTLTIQRTEQRDSAMYRCASSLDLRDTGELFFGEGSRLTVL.

DNA of the CDR3: TGTGCCAGCAGCGCAAGGGGTTTGAAGTTGATCTACGAGCAGTACTTC. Translating gives CASSARGLKLIYEQYF. This sequence joins TRBV9 and TRBJ2-7; D perhaps matches TRBD1 (5 bases). CDR1 and CDR2 (germline): SGDLS, YYNGEE. There are 16 residues in the CDR3. V gave up 3 bases and J gave up 3 bases, with 19 bases separating them. Complete variable domain (other parts from reference TRBV9 and TRBJ2-7): DSGVTQTPKHLITATGQRVTLRCSPRSGDLSVYWYQQSLDQGLQFLIQYYNGEERAKGNILERFSAQQFPDLHSELNLSSLELGDSALYFCASSARGLKLIYEQYFGPGTRLTVT.

This chain connects TRBV6-5 to TRBJ2-3; perhaps TRBD1 as D (6 bases). CDR1 MNHEY and CDR2 SVGAGI come from the germline V gene. V lost 6 bases and J lost 5, with 15 bases in between. CDR3 length: 14 residues. DNA for the CDR3: TGTGCCAGCAGCACCAGGGGCCTGGTAGATACGCAGTATTTT. Its protein is CASSTRGLVDTQYF.

This clone was detected only a few times. The CDR3 nucleotides are TGTGCCAGCAGGTCGCAGGGGGCAGGGGAGACCCAGTACTTC. Its protein product is CASRSQGAGETQYF. J is TRBJ2-5 and V is TRBV27, with 8 nucleotides matching TRBD1. With V trimmed by 6 bases and J by 5 bases, 8 bases remained unmatched. The CDR3 loop spans 14 amino acids. Germline CDR1 reads MNHEY; CDR2 reads SMNVEV (reference sequence).

V and J are TRBV5-1 and TRBJ1-1; a possible D gene is TRBD1 (6 bases). The CDR3 runs 15 residues. The germline CDR1 and CDR2 sequences are SGHRS and YFSETQ. V lost 0 bases to trimming and J lost 4 bases, with 13 bases between them. In DNA, the CDR3 is TGCGCCAGCAGCTTGGAGGGGGGATGGGGCACTGAAGCTTTCTTT. Translated: CASSLEGGWGTEAFF.

This chain joins TRBV11-3 and TRBJ2-1; maybe TRBD1 (8 bases). V was cut by 5 bases and J by 3 bases, with 17 bases left in between. Per the germline V gene, CDR1 is SGHNT and CDR2 is YENEEA. The CDR3 has 16 amino acids. The CDR3 region has the DNA TGTGCCAGCAGCCCATACAGGGGGGGAGACTACAATGAGCAGTTCTTC. Protein sequence: CASSPYRGGDYNEQFF. Full variable domain (rest looked up from reference TRBV11-3 and TRBJ2-1): EAGVVQSPRYKIIEKKQPVAFWCNPISGHNTLYWYLQNLGQGPELLIRYENEEAVDDSQLPKDRFSAERLKGVDSTLKIQPAELGDSAVYLCASSPYRGGDYNEQFFGPGTRLTVL.

The chain is built from TRBV18 and TRBJ1-2, with a possible D match to TRBD1 (6 bases). CDR1 and CDR2 (germline): KGHSH, LQKENI. V was cut by 3 bases and J by 7 bases, with 12 bases left in between. The CDR3 is 13 residues long. DNA for the CDR3: TGTGCCAGCTCACCCACAGGGCGACCTGGCTACACCTTC. Translation gives CASSPTGRPGYTF. The variable domain in full, with the rest retrieved from reference TRBV18 and TRBJ1-2, is NAGVMQNPRHLVRRRGQEARLRCSPMKGHSHVYWYRQLPEEGLKFMVYLQKENIIDESGMPKERFSAEFPKEGPSILRIQQVVRGDSAAYFCASSPTGRPGYTFGSGTRLTVV.

The chain links TRBV14 to TRBJ2-7, with 14 nucleotides matching TRBD2. Losses at the gene ends were 6 bases for V and 3 bases for J; bases not matched to a gene: 16. From germline, CDR1 is SGHDN and CDR2 FVKESK. The CDR3 is 19 amino acids. CDR3 protein: CASRGPGTSGRKLVYEQYF. The CDR3 region has the DNA TGTGCCAGCAGGGGGCCTGGGACTAGCGGGAGAAAGTTGGTCTACGAGCAGTACTTC.

This chain links TRBV6-5 with TRBJ1-6; D unclear. Germline V gives CDR1 MNHEY, CDR2 SVGAGI. CDR3 length: 16 residues. Trimming removed 1 base at V and 9 bases at J, with 16 bases between. Here the CDR3 reads CASSYLTGSEGSPLHF. The CDR3 nucleotides are TGTGCCAGCAGTTACTTGACCGGGTCCGAGGGTTCACCCCTCCACTTT.

This chain connects TRBV9 to TRBJ2-3; no clear D gene. V was clipped by 0 bases and J by 4 bases, with 15 bases between them. This CDR3 region has 16 residues. Per the germline V gene, CDR1 is SGDLS and CDR2 is YYNGEE. CDR3: CASSVAVNLGSDTQYF. CDR3 sequence (DNA): TGTGCCAGCAGCGTAGCGGTGAATTTGGGCTCAGATACGCAGTATTTT.

The V and J genes are TRBV11-3 and TRBJ2-3; 9 bases align to TRBD1. This CDR3 region has 16 residues. Trimming removed 5 bases from V and 4 bases from J; junction bases left unmatched: 10. Germline CDR1 and CDR2: SGHNT and YENEEA. CDR3 nucleotide sequence: TGTGCCAGCAGCGAGGGGGACAGGGTAAAGCCAGATACGCAGTATTTT. Encoded protein: CASSEGDRVKPDTQYF. Drawing the rest from reference TRBV11-3 and TRBJ2-3, the complete variable domain is EAGVVQSPRYKIIEKKQPVAFWCNPISGHNTLYWYLQNLGQGPELLIRYENEEAVDDSQLPKDRFSAERLKGVDSTLKIQPAELGDSAVYLCASSEGDRVKPDTQYFGPGTRLTVL.

The chain employs TRBV7-2 and TRBJ2-3; 8 bases fit TRBD2. Germline values: CDR1 SGHTA, CDR2 FQGNSA. V lost 0 bases and J lost 0; bases outside the gene matches: 5. CDR3 size: 17 residues. CDR3 nucleotides: TGTGCCAGCAGCTTAGCGATTTCTAGCGGGAGCACAGATACGCAGTATTTT. Its translation: CASSLAISSGSTDTQYF.

V is TRBV2 and J is TRBJ1-2; a weak D match, TRBD1 (5 bases). The CDR3 runs to 15 residues. CDR1 is SNHLY and CDR2 is FYNNEI in the germline V gene. V lost 4 bases to trimming and J lost 1 base, with 13 bases between them. CDR3 protein: CASSVSGPINYGYTF. The CDR3, as DNA: TGTGCCAGCAGTGTTTCAGGGCCAATTAACTATGGCTACACCTTC.

The chain combines TRBV30 with TRBJ1-4; the D gene is possibly TRBD1 (5 bases). Trimming shortened V by 0 bases and J by 4 bases, and 12 bases separated the two germline ends. Germline-derived CDR1 and CDR2 are GTSNPN and SVGIG (reference sequence). The CDR3 totals 15 residues. In DNA form, the CDR3 reads TGTGCCTGGAGTGTCGGGTTACAGGATAATGAAAAACTGTTTTTT. Its translation is CAWSVGLQDNEKLFF.

This clone was observed a few times. The genes are TRBV20-1 and TRBJ2-7; D might be TRBD1 or TRBD2, each matching 5 bases. The CDR3 runs to 11 residues. Germline CDR1 DFQATT, CDR2 SNEGSKA (reference sequence). The V gene lost 6 bases and the J gene lost 3 bases, with 9 bases spanning the gap. The CDR3 bases are TGCAGTGCCGGGACGGGCTACGAGCAGTACTTC. It yields the protein CSAGTGYEQYF.

A word on this clone: Other DNA sequences from this sample encode an identical CDR3 as well. The rearrangement links TRBV4-1 to TRBJ1-5; maybe TRBD1 (6 bases). The V and J ends lost 1 base and 2 bases respectively, with 12 bases between them. The CDR3 is 16 residues long. Germline assignment: CDR1 MGHRA and CDR2 YSYEKL. CDR3 nucleotides: TGCGCCAGCAGCCAAGGCAGGGGTGCCCGCAATCAGCCCCAGCATTTT. Its translation is CASSQGRGARNQPQHF.

The sample holds a few counts of this clone. This chain connects TRBV6-5 to TRBJ1-4, with D hard to call. This CDR3 has 14 residues. The V gene lost 6 bases and the J gene lost 5 bases, with 13 bases spanning the gap. CDR1 and CDR2 (germline): MNHEY, SVGAGI. The CDR3 bases are TGTGCCAGCAGCCCGGACGGATGGAATGAAAAACTGTTTTTT. Its translation is CASSPDGWNEKLFF.

Here the CDR3 DNA reads TGTGCCAGCAGCTATACCGGGACAGGGGACGAGACCCAGTACTTC. This codes for CASSYTGTGDETQYF. The chain couples TRBV6-2 or TRBV6-3 to TRBJ2-5; 10 bases line up with TRBD1. J lost 5 bases, V lost 6 bases, and 9 bases had no gene match. In germline, CDR1 is MNHEY, CDR2 SVGEGT. CDR3 size: 15 residues.

This sequence joins TRBV7-2 and TRBJ2-5; D is uncertain. This CDR3 spans 16 amino acids. V lost 3 bases and J lost 2, with 16 bases in between. CDR1 and CDR2 (germline): SGHTA, FQGNSA. CDR3 loop: CASSLGFARHQETQYF. The CDR3 coding sequence is TGTGCCAGCAGCTTGGGGTTCGCAAGACATCAAGAGACCCAGTACTTC. Based on the CDR3 plus reference TRBV7-2 and TRBJ2-5, the full variable domain is GAGVSQSPSNKVTEKGKDVELRCDPISGHTALYWYRQSLGQGLEFLIYFQGNSAPDKSGLPSDRFSAERTGGSVSTLTIQRTQQEDSAVYLCASSLGFARHQETQYFGPGTRLLVL.

The V and J genes are TRBV5-1 and TRBJ2-5, with 13 positions matching TRBD2. CDR1 is SGHRS and CDR2 is YFSETQ in the germline V gene. The CDR3 length is 16 residues. J lost 5 bases, V lost 4 bases, and 8 bases had no gene match. The CDR3: CASSPGLAGVGETQYF. The CDR3 nucleotides read TGCGCCAGCAGCCCCGGACTAGCGGGAGTGGGGGAGACCCAGTACTTC.

The chain has TRBV27 and TRBJ2-1, with 13 bases identical to TRBD2. The CDR3 consists of 15 residues. V shed 6 bases and J 9 bases; nucleotides not matched to a gene: 8. Germline V gene sequence: CDR1 MNHEY, CDR2 SMNVEV (reference sequence). CDR3 coding DNA: TGTGCCAGCAGGGCGTTGGGACTAGCGGGAATTGAGCAGTTCTTC. It is translated as CASRALGLAGIEQFF.